This record covers a single T cell receptor (beta chain). It has no known antigen specificity. Base quality data are lacking; no much larger clone is found one base away. The data are from a study of blood T cells in healthy people across ages (dated by TCRdb to the mid-2010s). Regarding the study in general: In model experiments, roughly one uniquely barcoded TCR beta cDNA molecule per two T cells was captured by template switching. To track age-related changes in TCR beta repertoire diversity, the study relied on deep sequencing normalized with unique cDNA molecular identifiers. Donors were grouped into four age groups: young (average approximately 16 years), middle-aged (around 39), aged (about 60) and long-lived (just over 80). For two donors (one aged 18 to 29 and one aged 80 or older), the study analyzed two additional independent replicas of 1 million unique cDNA reads from the same blood draw. Overall study results and their limits: The percentage of naive T cells measured by flow cytometry correlated strongly with observed TCR beta diversity. Compared with the aged group, the long-lived group had more naive CD4+ T cells, fewer expanded clones and increased TCR diversity, suggesting age selection. Because the CMV infection status of the donors was unknown, age-related changes in expanded clonotypes may potentially have been confounded. Bulk unsorted PBMC profiling prevented conclusive comparison of naive and antigen-experienced compartments. Estimates of total diversity based on one million sequenced T cells were regarded as lower bounds and as underestimates. Observed TCR beta diversity per million T cells fell roughly linearly with age, and a significant reduction was already apparent by age roughly 40.

Clipping removes 5 bases from V and 7 bases from J, with 11 as the unmatched junction base count. The CDR3 has 17 amino acids, counting the end cysteine and phenylalanine. Here the CDR3 DNA is all that survives: 51 bases in frame from base 1. The germline V gene provides CDR1 SGHTA and CDR2 FQGNSA. Systemically healthy Caucasian individuals from Russia, 35 to 50 in total and aged roughly 6 to 95 years, were included as donors. Around 10 milliliters of peripheral blood were drawn from each donor into EDTA-treated Vacutainer tubes. Ficoll-Paque density-gradient centrifugation was used to isolate PBMCs, with at least 6 million per sample. Total RNA, at least 6 micrograms per sample, was extracted from PBMCs with Trizol reagent. For every donor, an aliquot of PBMCs went through flow cytometry to measure the percentages of naive CD45RAhigh/CD27high T cells. Libraries came from 5' RACE. TCRdb lists the instrument as Illumina HiSeq 2500. A second about 7 to 11 cycle PCR used a sample-barcoded 5' primer and a J-beta primer mix. A template-switch 5' adaptor carrying 12 random nucleotides introduced a unique molecular identifier onto each TCR beta cDNA molecule. At least 2.5 million CDR3-containing paired-end reads were obtained from each sample. First-strand cDNA was synthesized from all RNA with the Mint cDNA synthesis kit, primed by a TRBC-specific oligonucleotide. All cDNA was treated with uracil-DNA glycosylase and then went through a first 18-cycle PCR with the universal primers M1SS and BC2_uni_R. Processing in the source paper ran as follows. Normalization of each sample was performed by random selection of 1 million high-quality reads, each carrying a distinct molecular identifier. Reads sharing molecular identifiers were discarded rather than binned into consensus sequences. CDR3 identification, clonotype clustering and error correction used MiTCR with a Q25 quality threshold and the strictest error-elimination algorithm. Lower-bound total TCR beta diversity was estimated with a nonparametric unseen species model using Euler transformation. TCRdb took the public reads, trimmed them with fastp at Q25, ran MiXCR for clone calling and kept in-frame beta chains. Identical CDR3 protein sequences are pooled into one entry, listed with their most common genes and DNA. Clone size and V and J calls follow TCRdb, not the original study. Recorded for this sample are more than 900,000 distinct CDR3 sequences; around 29% of them occurred a single time. The top ten clonotypes cover approximately 10% of the sample.

Another study also made use of these data, one on T cells of mothers and their children. As the second study states: The donors were nine systemically healthy Caucasian individuals, made up of three mothers and their six children. cDNA synthesis used all of the extracted RNA, with approximately 1.4 ug of RNA in each 15 ul reaction. Sample barcodes and 2-4 random nucleotides were added via the M1S primer in the second PCR. Each mother yielded over 9.5 million TCR beta CDR3 reads and each child 2.5 million to 3.5 million reads. In both related and unrelated pairs, thymic selection shapes the output of TCR recombination in a similar way, with inherited differences having only a minor effect. Normalized repertoire overlap was always found to be slightly, but never significantly, higher in related mother-child pairs than in unrelated mother-child pairs. With a sensitivity of about 100 clones per million clonotypes, no persistent microchimeric T cell clones were detected. To look for features that set related mother-child pairs apart from unrelated individuals, the researchers ran deep NGS to compare the TCR beta repertoires of mothers and children. The mean age was around 40 +/- 4 years for the mothers and approximately 11 +/- 4 years for the children. After adapter ligation was performed with NEBNext reagents, the libraries were sequenced on an Illumina HiSeq 2000 with 100+100 nt paired-end reads. To prevent cross-contamination, the mother and child libraries were prepared a month apart and were sequenced in separate runs. Each donor had between about 500,000 and 2,300,000 distinct TCR beta clonotypes identified. Naive TCR beta clonotypes were estimated from low-frequency clonotypes matched to each donor's FACS-determined naive share, without sorting.

The chain is made from TRBV7-2 and TRBJ2-5; a stretch of 15 junction bases matches TRBD2. This clonotype was obtained from a woman in her thirties or forties in good health. Material for sequencing was blood. At the DNA level, the sequence is TGTGCCAGCAGCCCTCCTGGACTAGCGGGGGGGTCGGGGACCCAGTACTTC. Its translation reads: CASSPPGLAGGSGTQYF.